The clone carrying this T cell receptor beta chain was seen a handful of times. The antigen is unknown. The data stem from a study of response to subunit inactivated influenza vaccine. One entry per CDR3 protein results from TCRdb running MiXCR on the RT-PCR reads. The sample consists of fewer than 250,000 distinct CDR3 sequences, approximately 14% of them appearing once. Findings of the study overall: Each seasonal influenza vaccination, the authors suggested, recruits few new T cells.

The receptor comes from a man aged 50 or older who received an inactivated influenza vaccine. The sample was CD8+ T cells sorted from PBMCs, taken more than 4 days after vaccination.

CDR3 residues: CASSLRGDRADTQYF. The CDR3 DNA is TGTGCCAGCAGCTTGCGGGGCGACAGGGCAGATACGCAGTATTTT. The V call is TRBV5-6, the J call TRBJ2-3, with 7 bases fitting TRBD1. Per germline, CDR1 SGHDT and CDR2 YYEEEE. The V and J ends lost 1 base and 4 bases, in that order; junction bases with no gene match: 6. The CDR3 consists of 15 residues.